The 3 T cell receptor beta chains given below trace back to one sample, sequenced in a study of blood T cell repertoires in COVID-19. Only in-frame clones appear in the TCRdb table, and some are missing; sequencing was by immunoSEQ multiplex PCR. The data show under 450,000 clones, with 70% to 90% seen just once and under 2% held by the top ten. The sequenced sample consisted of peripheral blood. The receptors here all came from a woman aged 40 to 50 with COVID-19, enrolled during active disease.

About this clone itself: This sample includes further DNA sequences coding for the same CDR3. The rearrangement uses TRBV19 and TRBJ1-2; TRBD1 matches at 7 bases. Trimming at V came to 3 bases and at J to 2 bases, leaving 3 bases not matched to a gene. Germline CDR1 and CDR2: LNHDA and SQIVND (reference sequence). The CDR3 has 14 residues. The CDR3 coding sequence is TGTGCCAGTAGTATCCTGGACAGGAACTATGGCTACACCTTC. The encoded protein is CASSILDRNYGYTF.

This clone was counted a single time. This chain's CDR3 is CASSPVTGGSQPQHF. CDR3 coding DNA: TGTGCCAGCTCACCAGTAACAGGGGGAAGTCAGCCCCAGCATTTT. V gene TRBV18 combines with J gene TRBJ1-5; 8 bases agree with TRBD1. V gave up 2 bases and J gave up 6 bases; unmatched junction bases: 6. The CDR3 has 15 residues. Germline V gives CDR1 KGHSH, CDR2 LQKENI. Full variable domain (missing parts from reference TRBV18 and TRBJ1-5): NAGVMQNPRHLVRRRGQEARLRCSPMKGHSHVYWYRQLPEEGLKFMVYLQKENIIDESGMPKERFSAEFPKEGPSILRIQQVVRGDSAAYFCASSPVTGGSQPQHFGDGTRLSIL.

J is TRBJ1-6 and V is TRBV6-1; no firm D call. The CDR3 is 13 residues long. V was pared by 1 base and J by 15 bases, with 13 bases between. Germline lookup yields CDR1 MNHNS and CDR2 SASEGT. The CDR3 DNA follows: TGTGCCAGCAGTGAAGGTACAGCCCTGGACCTCCACTTT. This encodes CASSEGTALDLHF.